These 31 T cell receptor beta chains were all obtained from the same sample, sequenced in a study of response to subunit inactivated influenza vaccine. TCRdb reprocessed the RT-PCR reads via MiXCR and lists one record per CDR3 protein. Seen here are about 520,000 distinct CDR3 sequences, about 25% observed once, and the top ten hold around 2%. Sequenced here: CD4+ T cells sorted from PBMCs, sampled roughly 5 days after vaccination. The receptors come from a man in his fifties who received an inactivated influenza vaccine.

This chain connects TRBV12-3 or TRBV12-4 to TRBJ1-4, with 8 bases lining up with TRBD1. The CDR3 runs 14 residues. Losses at the gene ends were 10 bases for V and 8 bases for J; bases not matched to a gene: 12. CDR3 sequence (DNA): TGTGCCACCACCCGGACAGGGTTTGGAGAAAAACTGTTTTTT. This codes for CATTRTGFGEKLFF.

This clonotype was counted between two and nine times. The rearrangement joins TRBV6-1 to TRBJ1-1, with D unresolved. Germline CDR1 MNHNS, CDR2 SASEGT. CDR3 size: 13 residues. The V end was cut by 2 bases, the J end by 4 bases, with 8 bases between. The DNA for the CDR3 is TGTGCCAGCAGTGAACGAGTCAGCACTGAAGCTTTCTTT. Its translation is CASSERVSTEAFF.

This clonotype was seen a handful of times. This sequence joins TRBV12-3 or TRBV12-4 and TRBJ1-6; 9 bases match TRBD1. V gave up 5 bases and J gave up 10 bases; unmatched junction bases: 6. This CDR3 has 14 residues. CDR3 loop: CASSSTGGESPLHF. The CDR3 bases are TGTGCCAGCAGTAGCACAGGGGGCGAATCACCCCTCCACTTT.

CDR3 DNA: TGTGCCAGCAGACAAACGGGACAGGGGTATGGCTACACCTTC. Amino acid sequence: CASRQTGQGYGYTF. J is TRBJ1-2 and V is TRBV25-1; TRBD1 matches 10 bases. There are 14 residues in the CDR3. The J segment lost 5 bases and the V segment lost 6 bases, leaving 6 bases of the junction unmatched. Germline V gives CDR1 MGHDK, CDR2 SYGVNS.

The V and J genes are TRBV5-1 and TRBJ2-7; 7 nucleotides align to TRBD2. CDR3 size: 14 residues. The J segment lost 3 bases and the V segment lost 3 bases, leaving 6 bases of the junction unmatched. Germline-derived CDR1 and CDR2 are SGHRS and YFSETQ. The CDR3: CASSWSGGRYEQYF. In DNA, the CDR3 is TGCGCCAGCAGCTGGTCGGGAGGACGCTACGAGCAGTACTTC. Looking up the rest from reference TRBV5-1 and TRBJ2-7 gives the full variable domain: KAGVTQTPRYLIKTRGQQVTLSCSPISGHRSVSWYQQTPGQGLQFLFEYFSETQRNKGNFPGRFSGRQFSNSRSEMNVSTLELGDSALYLCASSWSGGRYEQYFGPGTRLTVT.

The V and J genes are TRBV12-3 or TRBV12-4 and TRBJ2-2; TRBD1 matches at 8 bases. Trimming cost V 0 bases and J 7 bases; bases outside gene matches: 7. CDR3 length equals 16 residues. The CDR3 nucleotides are TGTGCCAGCAGTTTAGCCTCAGGGGGCAACGGCGGGGAGCTGTTTTTT. Translating gives CASSLASGGNGGELFF.

This clonotype showed up many times. The chain carries TRBV7-8 and TRBJ2-1, with 9 bases fitting TRBD1. This CDR3 comprises 16 residues. Germline values: CDR1 SGHVS, CDR2 FQNEAQ. V lost 5 bases, J lost 0 bases, and 5 bases stayed unmatched. CDR3 sequence reads: CASSATGGFSYNEQFF. Written as DNA, the CDR3 is TGTGCCAGCAGCGCGACAGGGGGGTTCTCCTACAATGAGCAGTTCTTC. Full variable domain (remainder filled in from reference TRBV7-8 and TRBJ2-1): GAGVSQSPRYKVAKRGQDVALRCDPISGHVSLFWYQQALGQGPEFLTYFQNEAQLDKSGLPSDRFFAERPEGSVSTLKIQRTQQEDSAVYLCASSATGGFSYNEQFFGPGTRLTVL.

This clonotype was observed a few times. The gene calls are TRBV4-1 and TRBJ2-1; possible D gene TRBD2, 7 bases. Per germline, CDR1 MGHRA and CDR2 YSYEKL. This CDR3 comprises 18 residues. V gave up 4 bases and J gave up 3 bases, with 22 bases separating them. CDR3 sequence reads: CASSRPLGGGLNYNEQFF. As DNA, the CDR3 is TGCGCCAGCAGCCGACCACTAGGGGGGGGACTAAACTACAATGAGCAGTTCTTC.

V and J are TRBV7-2 and TRBJ2-7; possibly TRBD2 for D (6 bases). The V end was cut by 4 bases, the J end by 2 bases, with 12 bases between. The CDR3 sequence is 14 residues long. Germline V gene data show CDR1 as SGHTA and CDR2 as FQGNSA. CDR3 region: CASSSVSGTYEQYF. CDR3 bases: TGTGCCAGCAGCTCCGTTAGCGGAACCTACGAGCAGTACTTC.

The chain is built from TRBV20-1 and TRBJ1-2; D is ambiguous. The CDR3 is 11 residues long. V lost 0 bases to trimming and J lost 7 bases, with 6 bases between them. Germline lookup yields CDR1 DFQATT and CDR2 SNEGSKA (reference sequence). The CDR3 is CSARDVGGYTF. The CDR3 DNA reads as TGCAGTGCTAGAGATGTTGGTGGCTACACCTTC.

The V call is TRBV7-3, the J call TRBJ1-6; 9 bases map to TRBD1. Losses at the gene ends were 1 base for V and 10 bases for J; bases not matched to a gene: 8. CDR3 length: 16 amino acids. Germline V gene lookup returns CDR1 SGHTA and CDR2 FQGTGA. The CDR3 DNA follows: TGTGCCAGCAGCTTAAACGGACAGGGGAACGGATCACCCCTCCACTTT. It yields the protein CASSLNGQGNGSPLHF.

This sequence joins TRBV5-5 and TRBJ1-4; 9 bases are a match to TRBD1. V lost 4 bases to trimming and J lost 2 bases; unmatched junction nucleotides: 9. The CDR3 contains 17 residues. The germline gives CDR1 SGHKS, CDR2 YYEKEE (reference sequence). The CDR3 region is CASSHGTGSNTNEKLFF. In nucleotides, the CDR3 is TGTGCCAGCAGCCACGGGACAGGGTCGAATACTAATGAAAAACTGTTTTTT.

This clonotype was picked up a small number of times. Here the CDR3 DNA reads TGTGCCAGCAGTTTTAGGCAGGGTAATCAGCCCCAGCATTTT. This sequence encodes CASSFRQGNQPQHF. This chain joins TRBV12-3 or TRBV12-4 and TRBJ1-5; weak D call: TRBD1 (5 bases). This CDR3 has 14 residues. Trimming took off 3 bases at V and 4 bases at J, with 10 bases between the two ends.

In its sample, this clonotype was seen many times. The chain employs TRBV7-2 and TRBJ2-7; TRBD1 or TRBD2 may be the D gene (5 bases each). Trimming left V 5 bases short and J 0 bases short, with 11 bases between. The CDR3 covers 14 residues. Germline CDR1 and CDR2: SGHTA and FQGNSA. The CDR3 region is CASSRDRGSYEQYF. CDR3 bases: TGTGCCAGCAGCCGGGACCGAGGCTCCTACGAGCAGTACTTC.

This clonotype was detected a few times. V usage is TRBV5-1 and J usage is TRBJ1-1, with D unclear. Germline V CDR1 and CDR2: SGHRS, YFSETQ. Between the trimmed V and J ends, which lost 0 bases and 4 bases, there was a span of 10 bases. This CDR3 has 14 amino acids. The CDR3 bases are TGCGCCAGCAGCTTGGACTTACGGTCCACTGAAGCTTTCTTT. This gives the protein CASSLDLRSTEAFF. Full variable domain (remainder filled in from reference TRBV5-1 and TRBJ1-1): KAGVTQTPRYLIKTRGQQVTLSCSPISGHRSVSWYQQTPGQGLQFLFEYFSETQRNKGNFPGRFSGRQFSNSRSEMNVSTLELGDSALYLCASSLDLRSTEAFFGQGTRLTVV.

The chain links TRBV6-1 to TRBJ2-7; D tentatively reads TRBD1 or TRBD2 (5 bases each). Germline V lookup: CDR1 MNHNS, CDR2 SASEGT. This CDR3 spans 14 amino acids. V shed 5 bases and J shed 7 bases, with 18 bases lying between them. The CDR3 sequence: CASSRTFQGVEQYF. The CDR3 DNA is TGTGCCAGCAGTCGGACTTTCCAGGGTGTAGAGCAGTACTTC.

This clonotype came up many times. The V call is TRBV7-2, the J call TRBJ2-7; D possibly corresponds to TRBD2 (7 bases). Germline V gene lookup returns CDR1 SGHTA and CDR2 FQGNSA. The CDR3 covers 14 residues. Trimming took 3 bases from V and 2 from J, leaving 11 bases between them. CDR3 region: CASSLGGGPYEQYF. CDR3 coding DNA: TGTGCCAGCAGCTTGGGCGGGGGCCCCTACGAGCAGTACTTC.

This clonotype showed up just a few times. The chain has TRBV6-2 or TRBV6-3 and TRBJ2-7; D is uncertain. The CDR3 is 13 amino acids. Germline CDR1 and CDR2: MNHEY and SVGEGT. V was clipped by 5 bases and J by 2 bases, with 10 bases between them. The CDR3 protein is CASSKDVTYEQYF. In DNA form, the CDR3 reads TGTGCCAGCAGTAAAGACGTAACCTACGAGCAGTACTTC.

This clonotype was counted between two and nine times. This chain joins TRBV10-3 and TRBJ1-5, with 7 nucleotides matching TRBD1. The V segment lost 6 bases and the J segment 0 bases; nucleotides outside the gene matches: 5. Germline CDR1 reads ENHRY; CDR2 reads SYGVKD. The CDR3 has 15 residues. CDR3 amino acids: CAISRDSDSNQPQHF. In DNA, the CDR3 is TGTGCCATCAGCAGGGACAGCGATAGCAATCAGCCCCAGCATTTT.

Concerning this clonotype: One end of the junction varies from germline; a read error may be responsible. The chain employs TRBV24-1 and TRBJ2-3; unclear D gene. Germline V gives CDR1 KGHDR, CDR2 SFDVKD. The CDR3 is made up of 11 amino acids. The CDR3 spells CPTSIADTQYF. The CDR3 nucleotides are TGTCCCACCAGTATTGCAGATACGCAGTATTTT.

The chain combines TRBV20-1 with TRBJ1-1; D is perhaps TRBD1 (5 bases). The V and J ends lost 4 bases and 4 bases respectively, with 19 bases between them. CDR3 size: 15 residues. Germline V gives CDR1 DFQATT, CDR2 SNEGSKA (reference sequence). DNA of the CDR3: TGCAGTGCTACCTCAGCCCGGGCCAGGGTCACTGAAGCTTTCTTT. It codes for CSATSARARVTEAFF.

The gene calls are TRBV5-6 and TRBJ1-5, with TRBD1 identical over 9 bases. Germline values: CDR1 SGHDT, CDR2 YYEEEE. Germline trimming cut 4 bases from V and 5 bases from J; bases unmatched to any gene: 7. The CDR3 consists of 15 residues. CDR3 residues: CASSVGQGHDQPQHF. As DNA, the CDR3 is TGTGCCAGCAGCGTTGGACAGGGGCACGATCAGCCCCAGCATTTT.

The V and J genes are TRBV6-2 or TRBV6-3 and TRBJ2-3, with a possible D match to TRBD2 (6 bases). This CDR3 is 17 amino acids long. From germline, CDR1 is MNHEY and CDR2 SVGEGT. Trimming stripped 0 bases from V and 0 bases from J, with 13 bases between. CDR3 nucleotides: TGTGCCAGCAGTTACTCGATTTACCGGGAGAGCACAGATACGCAGTATTTT. Translating gives CASSYSIYRESTDTQYF.

Only a few counts were recorded for this clonotype. V usage is TRBV5-1 and J usage is TRBJ2-3, with 10 bases identical to TRBD1. The V and J ends lost 4 bases and 7 bases, in that order; junction bases with no gene match: 9. This CDR3 is built from 15 residues. Germline loops: CDR1 SGHRS, CDR2 YFSETQ. CDR3 nucleotides: TGCGCCAGCAGCCGCGGACAGGGGGGGCTCTATACGCAGTATTTT. This gives the protein CASSRGQGGLYTQYF.

This clonotype has more than one count but fewer than ten. The gene calls are TRBV3-1 and TRBJ2-7; D call uncertain. The CDR3 contains 13 residues. Trimming took off 4 bases at V and 6 bases at J, with 13 bases between the two ends. Per the germline V gene, CDR1 is LGHDT and CDR2 is YNNKEL (reference sequence). The CDR3 DNA sequence: TGTGCCAGCAGCCGATATAACCTCGGCGAGCAGTACTTC. Translation gives CASSRYNLGEQYF.

This clonotype has a count of ten or more. This chain links TRBV29-1 with TRBJ2-4, with D maybe TRBD2 (5 bases). V dropped 4 bases and J dropped 8 bases, with 15 bases sitting between them. Germline V gene lookup returns CDR1 SQVTM and CDR2 ANQGSEA. This CDR3 contains 13 residues. CDR3 amino acids: CSVGGIGGYIQYF. CDR3 in DNA: TGCAGCGTTGGAGGGATTGGTGGGTACATTCAGTACTTC.

The chain recombines TRBV7-2 with TRBJ2-1; D gene unclear. Germline V gene data show CDR1 as SGHTA and CDR2 as FQGNSA. Trimming stripped 4 bases from V and 7 bases from J, with 8 bases between. The CDR3 runs to 12 residues. This CDR3 reads CASSSQWNEQFF. The CDR3 region has the DNA TGTGCCAGCAGCTCTCAGTGGAATGAGCAGTTCTTC.

Concerning this clonotype: The junction and the germline gene differ at one end; a read error may be behind it. This rearrangement joins TRBV18 to TRBJ1-1, with D perhaps TRBD1 (6 bases). This CDR3 comprises 16 residues. Per germline, CDR1 KGHSH and CDR2 LQKENI. CDR3 loop: CASSPLRGGYGTEAFF. The CDR3 DNA is TGTGCCAGCTCCCCACTGAGGGGGGGTTATGGCACTGAAGCTTTCTTT. The full variable domain, in which reference TRBV18 and TRBJ1-1 provide the parts outside the CDR3, is NAGVMQNPRHLVRRRGQEARLRCSPMKGHSHVYWYRQLPEEGLKFMVYLQKENIIDESGMPKERFSAEFPKEGPSILRIQQVVRGDSAAYFCASSPLRGGYGTEAFFGQGTRLTVV.

CDR3 DNA: TGTGCCAGCAGCCCCCCCTTGTCAGGGTTGGGGACTAGTAACGAGCAGTACTTC. Its translation: CASSPPLSGLGTSNEQYF. V is TRBV4-2 and J is TRBJ2-7; 8 bases map to TRBD2. The CDR3 spans 18 residues. V lost 4 bases and J lost 5; bases outside the gene matches: 19. CDR1 and CDR2 from the germline V gene are LGHNA and YNFKEQ.

The chain recombines TRBV5-6 with TRBJ2-5; D is uncertain. CDR1 is SGHDT, CDR2 YYEEEE, per germline. Trimming cost V 2 bases and J 5 bases, with 13 bases left between them. There are 14 residues in the CDR3. Written as DNA, the CDR3 is TGTGCCAGCAGCTTAAGGCCCCGAAGGGAGACCCAGTACTTC. Amino acids: CASSLRPRRETQYF.

This clonotype was counted a few times. The chain has TRBV11-1 and TRBJ2-6; D not certain. The CDR3 is 18 amino acids. The germline CDR1 and CDR2 sequences are SGHAT and FQDESV (reference sequence). Trimming left V 0 bases short and J 1 base short, with 13 bases between. The CDR3 is CASSLARFIGSGANVLTF. In DNA, the CDR3 is TGTGCCAGCAGCTTAGCGCGGTTCATCGGTTCTGGGGCCAACGTCCTGACTTTC. The entire variable domain, with the rest obtained from reference TRBV11-1 and TRBJ2-6, is as follows: EAEVAQSPRYKITEKSQAVAFWCDPISGHATLYWYRQILGQGPELLVQFQDESVVDDSQLPKDRFSAERLKGVDSTLKIQPAELGDSAMYLCASSLARFIGSGANVLTFGAGSRLTVL.